Listed below are T cell receptor beta chains from one sample, sequenced in a study of beta chain features in type 1 diabetes. This table comes from immunoSEQ multiplex PCR, and its TCRdb copy is limited to in-frame clones, with some not included. The sample lists around 130,000 clones; roughly 10% were seen once. Sequenced material: central memory CD4+ T cells from blood. The receptors stem from a man aged 30 to 45 with type 1 diabetes. Both conserved end residues are part of each CDR3. Fields, in order: D gene, J gene, clone size, V gene, CDR3 protein, CDR3 DNA. D genes are given only for firm matches. Clone size is stated in some rows and not others, as once, few, many or a class when expanded.

d_call: -; j_call: TRBJ1-2; clone_size: -; v_call: TRBV7-9; cdr3_aa: CASSLTDSGYTF; cdr3_nt: TGTGCCAGCAGTCTAACAGACAGTGGCTACACCTTC
d_call: TRBD2; j_call: TRBJ2-1; clone_size: -; v_call: TRBV28; cdr3_aa: CASSPLAGGGNEQFF; cdr3_nt: TGTGCCAGCAGTCCTCTAGCGGGGGGTGGGAATGAGCAGTTCTTC
d_call: -; j_call: TRBJ2-1; clone_size: -; v_call: TRBV11-3; cdr3_aa: CASSSGQINEQFF; cdr3_nt: TGTGCCAGCAGCTCCGGACAGATAAATGAGCAGTTCTTC
d_call: TRBD2; j_call: TRBJ2-1; clone_size: few; v_call: TRBV5-1; cdr3_aa: CASSLGLAGAGNEQFF; cdr3_nt: TGCGCCAGCAGCTTGGGACTAGCGGGGGCCGGGAATGAGCAGTTCTTC
d_call: TRBD1; j_call: TRBJ1-1; clone_size: few; v_call: TRBV6-5; cdr3_aa: CASSSHRGGTEAFF; cdr3_nt: TGTGCCAGCAGTTCCCACAGGGGAGGTACTGAAGCTTTCTTT
d_call: TRBD1; j_call: TRBJ1-1; clone_size: -; v_call: TRBV2; cdr3_aa: CASTGQGMGTEAFF; cdr3_nt: TGTGCCAGTACGGGACAGGGGATGGGCACTGAAGCTTTCTTT
d_call: -; j_call: TRBJ1-6; clone_size: many; v_call: TRBV6-5; cdr3_aa: CASSYSRTGDSPLHF; cdr3_nt: TGTGCCAGCAGTTACTCGCGGACGGGGGATTCACCCCTCCACTTT
d_call: TRBD1; j_call: TRBJ2-5; clone_size: few; v_call: TRBV11-2; cdr3_aa: CASSLQSDRGFIETQYF; cdr3_nt: TGTGCCAGCAGCTTACAATCCGACAGGGGGTTTATAGAGACCCAGTACTTC
d_call: TRBD1; j_call: TRBJ2-1; clone_size: few; v_call: TRBV5-4; cdr3_aa: CASSEGQGNEQFF; cdr3_nt: TGTGCCAGCAGCGAGGGACAGGGCAATGAGCAGTTCTTC
d_call: -; j_call: TRBJ1-4; clone_size: -; v_call: TRBV4-2; cdr3_aa: CASSGRDREKLFF; cdr3_nt: TGTGCCAGCAGCGGGAGGGATCGAGAAAAACTGTTTTTT
d_call: -; j_call: TRBJ2-5; clone_size: -; v_call: TRBV7-9; cdr3_aa: CASSFGLAGGETQYF; cdr3_nt: TGTGCCAGCAGCTTTGGCCTTGCAGGTGGAGAGACCCAGTACTTC
d_call: -; j_call: TRBJ2-5; clone_size: few; v_call: TRBV6-1; cdr3_aa: CASSEVPSERKTQYF; cdr3_nt: TGTGCCAGCAGTGAAGTTCCGTCTGAGCGAAAGACCCAGTACTTC
d_call: TRBD2; j_call: TRBJ2-3; clone_size: few; v_call: TRBV5-4; cdr3_aa: CASSLAGGPDTQYF; cdr3_nt: TGTGCCAGCAGCTTAGCGGGGGGGCCAGATACGCAGTATTTT
d_call: -; j_call: TRBJ2-2; clone_size: -; v_call: TRBV14; cdr3_aa: CASSLQQRDTGELFF; cdr3_nt: TGTGCCAGCAGCCTACAACAGAGAGACACCGGGGAGCTGTTTTTT
d_call: TRBD1; j_call: TRBJ1-5; clone_size: -; v_call: TRBV5-1; cdr3_aa: CASSLGGTGGGQPQHF; cdr3_nt: TGCGCCAGCAGCTTGGGTGGGACAGGGGGCGGGCAGCCCCAGCATTTT
d_call: -; j_call: TRBJ1-4; clone_size: few; v_call: TRBV18; cdr3_aa: CASSPPGSGQEKLFF; cdr3_nt: TGTGCCAGCTCACCACCTGGGAGCGGGCAAGAAAAACTGTTTTTT
d_call: -; j_call: TRBJ1-6; clone_size: few; v_call: TRBV18; cdr3_aa: CASSPISGSSPLHF; cdr3_nt: TGTGCCAGCTCCCCCATCTCGGGGTCCTCACCCCTCCACTTT
d_call: TRBD2; j_call: TRBJ2-3; clone_size: few; v_call: TRBV5-1; cdr3_aa: CASSLQTSGGDTQYF; cdr3_nt: TGCGCCAGCAGCTTGCAGACTAGCGGGGGAGATACGCAGTATTTT
d_call: -; j_call: TRBJ2-2; clone_size: -; v_call: TRBV7-9; cdr3_aa: CASSPEVGELFF; cdr3_nt: TGTGCCAGCAGCCCAGAAGTGGGGGAGCTGTTTTTT
d_call: -; j_call: TRBJ2-7; clone_size: many; v_call: TRBV7-6; cdr3_aa: CASSSLRGYEQYF; cdr3_nt: TGTGCCAGCAGTTCTCTTCGCGGGTACGAGCAGTACTTC
d_call: -; j_call: TRBJ2-1; clone_size: -; v_call: TRBV30; cdr3_aa: CAWKLEDFEAAQFF; cdr3_nt: TGTGCCTGGAAGCTTGAGGATTTCGAGGCTGCGCAGTTCTTC
d_call: -; j_call: TRBJ2-7; clone_size: few; v_call: TRBV4-1; cdr3_aa: CASSQSEVPLWEQYF; cdr3_nt: TGCGCCAGCAGCCAATCTGAGGTACCATTGTGGGAGCAGTACTTC
d_call: -; j_call: TRBJ2-7; clone_size: -; v_call: TRBV29-1; cdr3_aa: CSVEGPGAAEQYF; cdr3_nt: TGCAGCGTTGAAGGTCCAGGGGCCGCGGAGCAGTACTTC
d_call: -; j_call: TRBJ2-5; clone_size: -; v_call: TRBV5-4; cdr3_aa: CASSLQGAEETQYF; cdr3_nt: TGTGCCAGCAGCTTGCAAGGGGCGGAAGAGACCCAGTACTTC
d_call: -; j_call: TRBJ1-4; clone_size: -; v_call: TRBV4-1; cdr3_aa: CASSQDRIEKLFF; cdr3_nt: TGCGCCAGCAGCCAAGATCGTATCGAAAAACTGTTTTTT
d_call: -; j_call: TRBJ2-5; clone_size: -; v_call: TRBV5-4; cdr3_aa: CASSSKQGGQETQYF; cdr3_nt: TGTGCCAGCAGCTCGAAACAGGGGGGGCAAGAGACCCAGTACTTC
d_call: -; j_call: TRBJ2-3; clone_size: -; v_call: TRBV5-1; cdr3_aa: CASSLDYADTQYF; cdr3_nt: TGCGCCAGCAGCCTGGACTACGCAGATACGCAGTATTTT
d_call: TRBD1; j_call: TRBJ1-4; clone_size: few; v_call: TRBV7-9; cdr3_aa: CASSLGTGDEKLFF; cdr3_nt: TGTGCCAGCAGCTTAGGGACAGGGGACGAAAAACTGTTTTTT